The clone carrying this TCR beta chain is categorized as medium-sized. How the authors handled the data: Estimation of nucleated cell counts relied on the amplification of reference gene primers. Sequenced by immunoSEQ multiplex PCR; TCRdb stores in-frame clones only, minus some. V, J and clone size are taken as reported in that table, and D and trimming were inferred from the DNA itself. The table shows 88,000 or so clones, with 86% occurring only once. This sample was included in a study of blood T cell repertoires in COVID-19. In the study overall: The United States, Italy and Spain supplied acute and convalescent COVID-19 samples. PBMCs, B-cell-depleted T cells, or T cells provided the cDNA or gDNA that made up the material.

This CDR3 is built from 13 residues. Between the trimmed V and J ends, which lost 6 bases and 6 bases, there was a span of 12 bases. Germline lookup yields CDR1 ENHRY and CDR2 SYGVKD. This receptor was taken from a man in his 60s with acute or convalescent COVID-19. The V and J genes are TRBV10-3 and TRBJ1-5; D call uncertain. Material: peripheral blood. This chain's CDR3 is CAIRRAHGQPQHF. In DNA form, the CDR3 reads TGTGCCATCAGGCGGGCGCACGGTCAGCCCCAGCATTTT.